This T cell receptor beta chain came from a study of blood T cell repertoires in COVID-19. Across the study: The samples span acute and convalescent COVID-19 from the United States, Italy and Spain. From T cells, B-cell-depleted T cells, or PBMCs came the material, which was cDNA or gDNA.

As processed by the authors: Quantification of nucleated cells was approximated via reference gene primer amplification. Here immunoSEQ multiplex PCR was the method, and the copy in TCRdb shows in-frame clones only, minus some. Clone size and V and J calls were adopted from that table, with D and trimming inferred from the DNA. Of 140,000 to 150,000 clones in the sample, about 86% were seen once. The sequencing sample was made of peripheral blood. This receptor was identified in a woman aged 45-59 years with active or convalescent COVID-19.

The CDR3 DNA reads TGTGCCAGTAGTCCCCTCCAGGGGGCCCACACTGAAGCTTTCTTT. This translates into CASSPLQGAHTEAFF. This chain connects TRBV19 to TRBJ1-1; 8 bases map to TRBD1. This CDR3 comprises 15 residues. Per the germline V gene, CDR1 is LNHDA and CDR2 is SQIVND (reference sequence). Trimming cost V 5 bases and J 3 bases; bases outside gene matches: 8.